The rows below give T cell receptor beta chains drawn from one sample of a study of cytomegalovirus exposure and HLA in healthy donors. The method was immunoSEQ multiplex PCR; TCRdb's version includes in-frame clones alone and lacks a portion of them. This sample's clone table lists some 96,000 clones. Source material: PBMCs. All receptors derive from a woman in her 30s in good health and CMV-seronegative. The CDR3 runs from the conserved cysteine through the conserved F or W. A D gene is named only where the DNA matches it firmly.

16	TRBV28	NA	TRBJ1-5	TGTGCCAGCAGTTACATCGGGAAGTATAGCAATCAGCCCCAGCATTTT	CASSYIGKYSNQPQHF
13	TRBV5-1	NA	TRBJ2-7	TGCGCCAGCAGCTTGGGGCCTCCCGACGAGCAGTACTTC	CASSLGPPDEQYF
18	TRBV19	TRBD2	TRBJ2-1	TGTGCCAGTAGTATAAGTCTCCTAGCGGGGGGGCCGGTCAATGAGCAGTTCTTC	CASSISLLAGGPVNEQFF
15	TRBV18	TRBD1	TRBJ1-1	TGTGCCAGCTCACCTCCGGGACAGGGGGCCCGAGGAGCTTTCTTT	CASSPPGQGARGAFF
15	TRBV6-1	TRBD2	TRBJ2-7	TGTGCCAGCAGTGAAGAAGCGGGGGGCCGCTACGAGCAGTACTTC	CASSEEAGGRYEQYF
16	TRBV27	TRBD1	TRBJ1-1	TGTGCCAGCAGTTCCCGGACAGGGGGCGCAGGCACTGAAGCTTTCTTT	CASSSRTGGAGTEAFF
18	TRBV10-3	NA	TRBJ1-5	TGTGCCATCAGTGAGTCGGAGGTGGGGCTTGGCGGGGATCAGCCCCAGCATTTT	CAISESEVGLGGDQPQHF
16	TRBV11-2	NA	TRBJ2-7	TGTGCCAGCAGCTTAGGTCCGCGGGGTGGTGGCTACGAGCAGTACTTC	CASSLGPRGGGYEQYF
14	TRBV18	NA	TRBJ1-1	TGTGCCAGCTCCTATGACCTTTCGGGCACTGAAGCTTTCTTT	CASSYDLSGTEAFF
15	TRBV27	TRBD2	TRBJ2-3	TGTGCCAGCAGTTTATATGACGGGAGGACAGATACGCAGTATTTT	CASSLYDGRTDTQYF
13	TRBV10-3	TRBD1	TRBJ1-1	TGTGCCATCAGTGAGTCCCGGGACAGTGAAGCTTTCTTT	CAISESRDSEAFF
15	TRBV14	NA	TRBJ1-1	TGTGCCAGCAGCCATGCAGGGATGGGCAACACTGAAGCTTTCTTT	CASSHAGMGNTEAFF
16	TRBV6-6	NA	TRBJ2-1	TGTGCCAGCAGTCCGCCTAGCGCGGCGTATGAGAATGAGCAGTTCTTC	CASSPPSAAYENEQFF
15	TRBV6-5	TRBD1	TRBJ2-5	TGTGCCAGCAGTCCCGGACAGGGGAGGCAAGAGACCCAGTACTTC	CASSPGQGRQETQYF
14	TRBV19	TRBD1	TRBJ1-3	TGTGCCAGTAGTTCGACAGGGAGAGGAAACACCATATATTTT	CASSSTGRGNTIYF
16	TRBV7-3	TRBD2	TRBJ2-3	TGTGCCAGCAGCTTAGGCCTAGCGGGAGGGGGAGATACGCAGTATTTT	CASSLGLAGGGDTQYF
15	TRBV27	TRBD1	TRBJ1-1	TGTGCCAGCAGTTTTGACAGGGCTATGAACACTGAAGCTTTCTTT	CASSFDRAMNTEAFF
14	TRBV7-2	NA	TRBJ2-7	TGTGCCAGCAGCGCATACAGGGGAGGCTACGAGCAGTACTTC	CASSAYRGGYEQYF
14	TRBV15	NA	TRBJ1-2	TGTGCCACCAGCAGAGCCGGGACACTGCATGGCTACACCTTC	CATSRAGTLHGYTF
14	TRBV5-6	NA	TRBJ2-7	TGTGCCAGCAGCTTGGGGGTTAGCCAGAGAGAGCAGTACTTC	CASSLGVSQREQYF
14	TRBV27	NA	TRBJ1-5	TGTGCCAGCAGTCCCCGACAGGAGAATCAGCCCCAGCATTTT	CASSPRQENQPQHF
13	TRBV6-1	NA	TRBJ1-1	TGTGCCAGCAGGAAGGAGTTGAACACTGAAGCTTTCTTT	CASRKELNTEAFF
15	TRBV27	NA	TRBJ1-5	TGTGCCAGCAGTTTGAGGGGACAACTCAATCAGCCCCAGCATTTT	CASSLRGQLNQPQHF
14	TRBV5-1	TRBD1	TRBJ1-1	TGCGCCAGCATGGGAGACAGGGGGAACACTGAAGCTTTCTTT	CASMGDRGNTEAFF
14	TRBV2	NA	TRBJ1-5	TGTGCCAGCAATCGGGTGTATAGCAATCAGCCCCAGCATTTT	CASNRVYSNQPQHF
14	TRBV28	TRBD1	TRBJ2-1	TGTGCCACTTGGGGACAGGTCTCCTACAATGAGCAGTTCTTC	CATWGQVSYNEQFF